The table lists the clone carrying this T cell receptor (beta chain) with many counts. Other DNA sequences in the sample encode the same CDR3. These data belong to a study of shared clonotypes between healthy human individuals. Assay used: immunoSEQ multiplex PCR; TCRdb lists only in-frame clones, some missing. The profile shows 1,100,000 or so clones, 75% to 80% of them singletons. Subsets obtained from CD4+ cells comprised CD45RA+ naive and CD45RA-negative memory cells. The TCR was taken from a man aged 18 to 30 in good health. Some clones in this sample may be carry-over from other donors' samples. The sequenced sample consisted of memory CD4+ T cells from PBMCs. Noted subset: CD45RA-negative fraction.

This CDR3 reads CASSFGGRVEQYF. The CDR3 DNA reads as TGTGCCAGCAGCTTCGGCGGGAGGGTCGAGCAGTACTTC. V is TRBV7-2 and J is TRBJ2-7, with 9 bases fitting TRBD2. The germline gives CDR1 SGHTA, CDR2 FQGNSA. V shed 3 bases, J shed 6 bases, and the junction held 3 bases outside the gene matches. The CDR3 length is 13 residues.